The present T cell receptor (beta chain) was sequenced within a study of cytomegalovirus exposure and HLA in healthy donors. Researchers ran the PCR with 60 Vbeta and 13 Jbeta primers. Produced via immunoSEQ multiplex PCR; TCRdb's table is partial and in-frame only. The table includes roughly 200,000 clones, roughly 85% detected once. The V gene's germline CDR1 is MGHDK and CDR2 SYGVNS. CDR3 size: 13 residues. Trimming removed 6 bases at V and 0 bases at J, with 6 bases between. Each donor was nominally healthy when sampled (though unrecorded immune exposures were likely). To note about this clone: What it binds is not known.

Study-level points and caveats: Cytomegalovirus status was reportedly diagnosed by the classifier with high sensitivity and specificity. The authors reported that TCR beta sequences could predict HLA-A and HLA-B alleles. These predictions were accurate for most subjects in the first cohort.

The origin of this receptor is a woman aged 45-60 years in good health and CMV-seronegative. This chain connects TRBV25-1 to TRBJ1-5; D call uncertain. Sequences were obtained from PBMCs. CDR3 bases: TGTGCCAGCAGCCAGAATAGCAATCAGCCCCAGCATTTT. Residues: CASSQNSNQPQHF.